What follows are 9 T cell receptor beta chains derived from one specimen sequenced in a study of read filtering for tumor transcriptome and immune sequencing. From around 440 ng of RNA, a library with molecular barcoded alpha/delta and beta/gamma adaptors was made. TCRdb reprocessed the reads with MiXCR, giving one entry per CDR3 protein. The data show 40,000 or so distinct CDR3 sequences, roughly 15% seen once. Sequencing was done on a sample of a population of CD138-negative cells sorted from bone marrow. These TCRs come from a donor aged 40 or older with multiple myeloma.

The gene calls are TRBV12-3 or TRBV12-4 and TRBJ2-1; D may be TRBD2 (6 bases). Trimming removed 1 base from V and 10 bases from J, with 11 bases in between. This CDR3 is 13 amino acids long. The CDR3 DNA reads TGTGCCAGCAGTTTAGGGTGGGGGGACGAGCAGTTCTTC. Protein sequence: CASSLGWGDEQFF.

This clonotype was observed at least ten times. The chain combines TRBV12-3 or TRBV12-4 with TRBJ2-7, with TRBD2 matching 15 bases. This CDR3 region has 15 residues. V was pared by 6 bases and J by 10 bases, with 10 bases of the junction left unmatched. For the CDR3, the DNA is TGTGCCAGCAGCCCCCCGGGACTAGCGGGGGGATTACAGTACTTC. Translated: CASSPPGLAGGLQYF.

This clonotype was counted at least ten times. The V gene is TRBV11-1, the J gene TRBJ2-1; 12 positions match TRBD2. Trimming took 1 base from V and 6 from J; bases not matched to a gene: 4. Germline V gene sequence: CDR1 SGHAT, CDR2 FQDESV (reference sequence). The length of the CDR3 is 16 residues. CDR3 nucleotide sequence: TGTGCCAGCAGCTTAGGGCTAGCGGGAGGGTCCAATGAGCAGTTCTTC. It translates to CASSLGLAGGSNEQFF. The full variable domain, completed using reference TRBV11-1 and TRBJ2-1, is EAEVAQSPRYKITEKSQAVAFWCDPISGHATLYWYRQILGQGPELLVQFQDESVVDDSQLPKDRFSAERLKGVDSTLKIQPAELGDSAMYLCASSLGLAGGSNEQFFGPGTRLTVL.

The table lists this clonotype with many counts. The chain links TRBV6-1 to TRBJ2-4; the match to TRBD2 covers 7 bases. V gave up 5 bases and J gave up 10 bases; unmatched junction bases: 2. Germline CDR1 reads MNHNS; CDR2 reads SASEGT. The CDR3 runs 11 residues. The CDR3 region is CASSQGGIQYF. The CDR3 DNA is TGTGCCAGCAGTCAGGGAGGGATTCAGTACTTC.

The chain couples TRBV20-1 to TRBJ2-1; 9 nucleotides agree with TRBD2. Germline assignment: CDR1 DFQATT and CDR2 SNEGSKA (reference sequence). V trimming: 3 bases; J trimming: 4 bases; junction bases outside the gene matches: 4. The CDR3 is 14 residues long. CDR3 sequence: CSASRLAEYNEQFF. CDR3 nucleotide sequence: TGCAGTGCTAGTAGACTAGCGGAATACAATGAGCAGTTCTTC.

Ten or more counts support this clonotype. The CDR3 nucleotides are TGCAGCGTTGACTTACACTCCCGGCCAGCGGAGACCCAGTACTTC. Translating it yields CSVDLHSRPAETQYF. This rearrangement joins TRBV29-1 to TRBJ2-5; D gene uncertain. The CDR3 length is 15 residues. CDR1 is SQVTM, CDR2 ANQGSEA, per germline. V was pared by 3 bases and J by 5 bases, with 19 bases between.

This clonotype was detected many times. This chain links TRBV5-4 with TRBJ1-2; D might be TRBD1 (5 bases). This CDR3 spans 16 amino acids. From germline, CDR1 is SGHNT and CDR2 YYREEE (reference sequence). The ends were cut back, 0 bases at V and 2 bases at J, with 14 bases in the middle. The CDR3 bases are TGTGCCAGCAGCTTGGTGGCCGGGGGAGGGAACTATGGCTACACCTTC. Its protein is CASSLVAGGGNYGYTF.

This clonotype was counted ten times or more. The rearrangement joins TRBV7-8 to TRBJ1-1; D ambiguous. V was shortened by 4 bases and J by 4 bases, with 10 bases between the two germline ends. The germline gives CDR1 SGHVS, CDR2 FQNEAQ. This CDR3 spans 13 amino acids. The CDR3 nucleotides are TGTGCCAGCAGCTCCGCTGGGGTCACTGAAGCTTTCTTT. This sequence encodes CASSSAGVTEAFF.

This clonotype was picked up many times. This rearrangement joins TRBV20-1 to TRBJ2-7; TRBD1 matches 7 bases. This CDR3 has 13 amino acids. Germline values: CDR1 DFQATT, CDR2 SNEGSKA (reference sequence). With V trimmed by 4 bases and J by 6 bases, 9 bases remained unmatched. The CDR3 sequence is CSAMVQGQGEQYF. The CDR3 nucleotides are TGCAGTGCTATGGTACAGGGGCAGGGCGAGCAGTACTTC.